Below, 18 T cell receptor beta chains from the same sample are listed, as sequenced in a study of beta chain features in type 1 diabetes. Investigators reverse transcribed all isolated RNA, so they sequenced expressed TCRB transcripts. The data were produced by immunoSEQ multiplex PCR, yet TCRdb's version contains in-frame clones alone and is incomplete. The sample includes 130,000 to 150,000 clones, around a tenth of them seen just once. Input material: central memory CD4+ T cells from blood. Receptors were obtained from a man younger than 30 in good health.

This clone has only a few counts. This sequence joins TRBV9 and TRBJ2-7; 8 bases fit TRBD2. Germline lookup yields CDR1 SGDLS and CDR2 YYNGEE. The CDR3 is made up of 16 amino acids. Losses at the gene ends were 0 bases for V and 1 base for J; bases not matched to a gene: 6. CDR3 protein: CASSVAPAGESYEQYF. The CDR3 region has the DNA TGTGCCAGCAGCGTAGCTCCAGCGGGGGAATCCTACGAGCAGTACTTC.

The V and J genes are TRBV27 and TRBJ1-2; 7 nucleotides match TRBD1. The CDR3 consists of 13 residues. Germline assignment: CDR1 MNHEY and CDR2 SMNVEV (reference sequence). Losses at the gene ends were 4 bases for V and 8 bases for J; bases not matched to a gene: 7. CDR3 sequence: CASSSDRVWGYTF. The CDR3, as DNA: TGTGCCAGCAGTTCTGACAGGGTTTGGGGCTACACCTTC.

The chain has TRBV10-3 and TRBJ1-1, with unresolved D. The V end was cut by 7 bases, the J end by 0 bases, with 9 bases between. Germline assignment: CDR1 ENHRY and CDR2 SYGVKD. This CDR3 has 13 residues. CDR3 nucleotides: TGTGCCATCACGCGCGCCCTGAACACTGAAGCTTTCTTT. Amino acid sequence: CAITRALNTEAFF.

This clone has more than one count but fewer than ten. This chain joins TRBV4-2 and TRBJ2-1; D perhaps matches TRBD2 (5 bases). V was pared by 1 base and J by 0 bases, with 13 bases between. The germline CDR1 and CDR2 sequences are LGHNA and YNFKEQ. This CDR3 is built from 17 residues. The CDR3 here is CASSQVFRGFSYNEQFF. The CDR3 DNA follows: TGTGCCAGCAGCCAAGTATTCCGCGGGTTCTCCTACAATGAGCAGTTCTTC.

The sample holds a few counts of this clone. V gene TRBV4-3 combines with J gene TRBJ2-3; D ambiguous. V shed 3 bases and J shed 2 bases, with 12 bases lying between them. Per the germline V gene, CDR1 is LGHNA and CDR2 is YSLEER. The length of the CDR3 is 15 residues. The CDR3 region is CASSQAPPYTDTQYF. In nucleotides, the CDR3 is TGCGCCAGCAGCCAGGCCCCGCCTTACACAGATACGCAGTATTTT.

This rearrangement joins TRBV29-1 to TRBJ2-3; a weak D match, TRBD1 (6 bases). The CDR3 contains 12 residues. V gave up 3 bases and J gave up 3 bases, with 7 bases separating them. Per the germline V gene, CDR1 is SQVTM and CDR2 is ANQGSEA. The CDR3 loop is CSVEQGTDTQYF. CDR3 nucleotides: TGCAGCGTTGAGCAGGGGACAGATACGCAGTATTTT.

This clone was observed a handful of times. The chain couples TRBV7-2 to TRBJ2-7, with D possibly matching TRBD2 (6 bases). The CDR3 covers 14 residues. CDR1 SGHTA and CDR2 FQGNSA come from the germline V gene. The V and J ends lost 7 bases and 4 bases respectively, with 17 bases between them. The CDR3 sequence is CASTLSGQGYEQYF. CDR3 nucleotide sequence: TGTGCCAGCACCCTTAGCGGCCAGGGATACGAGCAGTACTTC.

This clone has more than one count but fewer than ten. The chain has TRBV10-3 and TRBJ2-5; 7 nucleotides agree with TRBD2. From germline, CDR1 is ENHRY and CDR2 SYGVKD. The V gene end was trimmed by 0 bases and the J gene end by 1 base; junction bases not matched to a gene: 8. CDR3 length equals 17 residues. The CDR3 protein is CAISESHLAETQETQYF. CDR3 nucleotide sequence: TGTGCCATCAGTGAGTCGCATCTAGCGGAGACCCAAGAGACCCAGTACTTC.

The chain has TRBV28 and TRBJ1-2; TRBD1 might be the D (5 bases). Germline loops: CDR1 MDHEN, CDR2 SYDVKM. The ends were cut back, 6 bases at V and 8 bases at J, with 13 bases in the middle. The CDR3 has 12 amino acids. The CDR3 spells CASSGTFLGYTF. The CDR3 DNA reads as TGTGCCAGCAGCGGGACTTTTTTAGGCTACACCTTC.

This clone was observed a few times. The chain combines TRBV28 with TRBJ1-3, with 7 bases lining up with TRBD1. This CDR3 region has 15 residues. V lost 6 bases to trimming and J lost 2 bases; unmatched junction nucleotides: 7. Germline lookup yields CDR1 MDHEN and CDR2 SYDVKM. This CDR3 reads CASSSGQSTGNTIYF. DNA for the CDR3: TGTGCCAGCAGCTCGGGACAGAGTACTGGAAACACCATATATTTT.

The chain joins TRBV18 to TRBJ1-5, with 8 positions matching TRBD1. V dropped 4 bases and J dropped 2; count of bases not matched to a gene: 4. The germline V gene has CDR1 KGHSH and CDR2 LQKENI. CDR3 length: 15 amino acids. As DNA, the CDR3 is TGTGCCAGCTCACAAGGACAGGGCCGCAATCAGCCCCAGCATTTT. As protein: CASSQGQGRNQPQHF.

This clone was counted only a few times. The genes are TRBV7-2 and TRBJ1-3, with D perhaps TRBD1 (6 bases). The CDR3 sequence is 14 residues long. V lost 3 bases, J lost 10 bases, and 16 bases lay in between. Germline V lookup: CDR1 SGHTA, CDR2 FQGNSA. CDR3 DNA: TGTGCCAGCAGCTTCGGGGGGCAAAGTGGGACCATATATTTT. Amino acid sequence: CASSFGGQSGTIYF.

This clone was detected a few times. This sequence joins TRBV4-1 and TRBJ2-1, with 9 bases fitting TRBD2. There are 15 residues in the CDR3. Unmatched junction bases numbered 7, after V lost 1 base and J lost 9 bases. In germline, CDR1 is MGHRA, CDR2 YSYEKL. CDR3 sequence (DNA): TGCGCCAGCAGCCAAGCCGGCGGGGGGGCCATTGAGCAGTTCTTC. It translates to CASSQAGGGAIEQFF.

J is TRBJ2-1 and V is TRBV7-6, with 14 bases identical to TRBD2. The CDR3 is made up of 20 amino acids. V shed 3 bases, J shed 1 base, and the junction held 11 bases outside the gene matches. The germline CDR1 and CDR2 sequences are SGHVS and FNYEAQ. This chain's CDR3 is CASSLALGTSGGGSYNEQFF. DNA of the CDR3: TGTGCCAGCAGCTTGGCACTAGGGACTAGCGGGGGAGGGTCCTACAATGAGCAGTTCTTC.

This chain uses TRBV6-5 with TRBJ1-5; D remains unclear. This CDR3 is 14 amino acids long. The V and J ends lost 7 bases and 0 bases respectively, with 10 bases between them. Germline values: CDR1 MNHEY, CDR2 SVGAGI. CDR3 loop: CASTTRDSNQPQHF. The DNA of the CDR3 is TGTGCCAGCACCACCCGGGATAGCAATCAGCCCCAGCATTTT.

In its sample, this clone was seen a few times. The CDR3 nucleotides are TGCGCCAGCAGCTTGGCCCTTAGCGGGGGGGCCAGGGTTGCAGATACGCAGTATTTT. This sequence encodes CASSLALSGGARVADTQYF. The rearrangement joins TRBV5-1 to TRBJ2-3, with TRBD2 identical over 11 bases. The CDR3 loop spans 19 amino acids. Germline V lookup: CDR1 SGHRS, CDR2 YFSETQ. V dropped 0 bases and J dropped 4; count of bases not matched to a gene: 13.

This clone has just a few counts. This chain links TRBV11-2 with TRBJ2-1, with TRBD2 matching 12 bases. The length of the CDR3 is 15 residues. CDR1 and CDR2 (germline): SGHAT, FQNNGV. Trimming removed 1 base from V and 12 bases from J; junction bases left unmatched: 7. The CDR3 region is CASSLGTLAGGPQFF. The DNA for the CDR3 is TGTGCCAGCAGCTTAGGGACTCTAGCGGGGGGGCCGCAGTTCTTC.

This clone was recorded a few times. J is TRBJ1-6 and V is TRBV27; D is unclear. This CDR3 is built from 19 residues. Trimming cost V 5 bases and J 0 bases, with 20 bases left between them. Germline-derived CDR1 and CDR2 are MNHEY and SMNVEV (reference sequence). CDR3 nucleotides: TGTGCCAGCAGTCCGCTTGGATCGGGAGCAAGCTCCTATAATTCACCCCTCCACTTT. Protein product: CASSPLGSGASSYNSPLHF.